These 3 T cell receptor beta chains share one sample of origin, sequenced in a study of CD8 T cells in ankylosing spondylitis. MiXCR, applied by TCRdb to the 5' RACE reads, yields one record per CDR3 protein. The sample consists of about 400,000 distinct CDR3 sequences, 20% to 25% of them appearing once. The sequenced material came from blood, either unsorted or a sorted T cell fraction (not recorded which). All receptors come from a male donor with ankylosing spondylitis or in good health (not recorded which).

This chain connects TRBV20-1 to TRBJ1-1; 9 nucleotides match TRBD1. Trimming at V came to 4 bases and at J to 0 bases, leaving 6 bases not matched to a gene. Per germline, CDR1 DFQATT and CDR2 SNEGSKA (reference sequence). The CDR3 is 15 amino acids. The CDR3 coding sequence is TGCAGTGCTAATAACAGGGGGCAGCTGAACACTGAAGCTTTCTTT. Its protein product is CSANNRGQLNTEAFF.

The rearrangement joins TRBV14 to TRBJ2-2, with 7 nucleotides matching TRBD1. V was pared by 0 bases and J by 1 base, with 2 bases of the junction left unmatched. The CDR3 spans 16 residues. The germline V gene encodes CDR1 SGHDN and CDR2 FVKESK. In nucleotides, the CDR3 is TGTGCCAGCAGCCAAGATTGGACAGGGAACACCGGGGAGCTGTTTTTT. Translation: CASSQDWTGNTGELFF.

This clonotype was detected many times. V gene TRBV10-2 combines with J gene TRBJ1-5, with D possibly being TRBD1 (6 bases). Germline CDR1 is WSHSY and CDR2 is SAAADI. The V and J ends lost 4 bases and 4 bases respectively, with 14 bases between them. The CDR3 consists of 15 residues. The CDR3, as DNA: TGCGCCAGCAGTGGGGGGGGGGCGGAGAATCAGCCCCAGCATTTT. It encodes CASSGGGAENQPQHF.